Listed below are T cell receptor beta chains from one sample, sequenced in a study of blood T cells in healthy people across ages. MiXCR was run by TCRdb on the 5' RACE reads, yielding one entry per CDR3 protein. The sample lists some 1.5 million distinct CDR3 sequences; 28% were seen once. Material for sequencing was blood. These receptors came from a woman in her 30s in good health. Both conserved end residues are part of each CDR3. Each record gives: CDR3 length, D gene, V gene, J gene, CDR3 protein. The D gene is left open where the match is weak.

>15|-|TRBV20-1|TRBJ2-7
CSASLGRSPLREQYF
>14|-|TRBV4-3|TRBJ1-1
CASSQSRRVTEAFF
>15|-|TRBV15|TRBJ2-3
CATSRGGNRGYGQYF
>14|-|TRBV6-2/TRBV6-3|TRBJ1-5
CVSSMRGRNQPQHF
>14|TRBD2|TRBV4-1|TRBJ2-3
CASKPSGYTDTQYF
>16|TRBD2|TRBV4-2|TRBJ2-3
CASSQESGGVKDTQYF
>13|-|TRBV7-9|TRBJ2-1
CASSLVAAGLEFF
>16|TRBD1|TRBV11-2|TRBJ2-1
CASNEGGQGYYNEQFF
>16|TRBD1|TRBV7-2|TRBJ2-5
CAGSRAPGQGKDEQYF
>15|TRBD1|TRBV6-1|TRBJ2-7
CASSVGDSTRYEQYF
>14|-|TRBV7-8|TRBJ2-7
CASSRVSEPPEQYF
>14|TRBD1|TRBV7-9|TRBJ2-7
CASSLGDRAHEQYF
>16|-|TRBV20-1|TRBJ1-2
CSARFPRWGTAGGYTF
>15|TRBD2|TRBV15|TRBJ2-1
CATSRPQAGASEQFF
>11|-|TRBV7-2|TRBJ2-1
CASSPAYEQFF
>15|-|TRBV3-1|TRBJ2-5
CASSQVSRLQETQYF
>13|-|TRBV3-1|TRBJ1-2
CASSLGGHYGHTF
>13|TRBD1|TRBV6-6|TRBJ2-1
CASRLTGVGEQFF
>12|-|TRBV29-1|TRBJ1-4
CSAYDGNEKLFF
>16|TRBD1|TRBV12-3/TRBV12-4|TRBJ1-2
CASSFELSGGKHGYTF
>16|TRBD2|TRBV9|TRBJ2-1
CASSARLAGASGEQFF
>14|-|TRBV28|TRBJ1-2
CASSLPVPLYGYTF
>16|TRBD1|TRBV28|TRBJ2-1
CASRYSGTGGAHEQFF
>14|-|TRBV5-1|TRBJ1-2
CASSLEGPRWGYTF
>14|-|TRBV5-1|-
CASSLNRRAHEQYF
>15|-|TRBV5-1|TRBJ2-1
CASSLRVIAYNEQFF
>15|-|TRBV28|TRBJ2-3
CAIIGSLGTLDTQYF
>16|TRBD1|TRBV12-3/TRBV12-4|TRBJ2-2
CASTLLTGKNTGELFF
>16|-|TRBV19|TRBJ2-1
CASSKGGQQSTNEQFF
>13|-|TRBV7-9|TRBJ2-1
CASSLAPHNEQFF
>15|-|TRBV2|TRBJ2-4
CASSVSGLAKNIQYF
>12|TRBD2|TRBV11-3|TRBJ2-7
CASSQAGFEQYF
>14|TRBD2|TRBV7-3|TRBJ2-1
CASSLGVGGTRKFF
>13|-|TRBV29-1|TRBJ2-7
CSVFVDDSYEQYF
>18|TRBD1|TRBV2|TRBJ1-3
CASRAPPGTGFFGNTIYF
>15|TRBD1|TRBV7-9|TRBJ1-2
CASSSPGQGMRGYTF
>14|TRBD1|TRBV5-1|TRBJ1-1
CASNPSGGETEAFF
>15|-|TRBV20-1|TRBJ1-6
CSARDRARRNSPLHF
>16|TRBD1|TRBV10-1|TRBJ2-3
CASSSPGQGFADTQYF
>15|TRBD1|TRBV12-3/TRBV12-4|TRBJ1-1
CASSSVGQGNTEAFF